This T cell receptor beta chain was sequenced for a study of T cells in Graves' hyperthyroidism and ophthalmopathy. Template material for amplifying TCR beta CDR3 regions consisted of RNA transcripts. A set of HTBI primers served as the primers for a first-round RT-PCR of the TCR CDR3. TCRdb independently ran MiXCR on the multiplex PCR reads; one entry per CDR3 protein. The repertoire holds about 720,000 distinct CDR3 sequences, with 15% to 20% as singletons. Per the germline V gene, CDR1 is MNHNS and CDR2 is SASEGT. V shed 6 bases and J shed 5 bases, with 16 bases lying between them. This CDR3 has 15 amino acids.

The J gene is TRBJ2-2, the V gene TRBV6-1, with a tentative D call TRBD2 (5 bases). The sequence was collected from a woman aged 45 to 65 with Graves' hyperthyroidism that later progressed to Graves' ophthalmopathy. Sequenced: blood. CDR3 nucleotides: TGTGCCAGCAGGTCCGGCCCCCCGGGGACCGGGGAGCTGTTTTTT. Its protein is CASRSGPPGTGELFF.